This entry features one T cell receptor beta chain sequence. Its antigen is not known. One end of the junction does not line up with germline, which may come from a read error. The record originates from a study of tumor-infiltrating lymphocytes in primary liver carcinoma. Points from the study as a whole: Tumor region pairs shared more overlap than did tumor-adjacent and tumor-blood pairs.

Joint extraction of RNA and DNA used 20-30 mg of bulk tissue that was unsorted. The CDR3 loop spans 11 amino acids. From germline, CDR1 is MDHEN and CDR2 SYDVKM. TCR beta cDNA was prepared out of about 510 ng total RNA by means of a constant-region primer. Amplification in three nested multiplex PCR rounds with slightly modified ARM-PCR gave rise to TCR beta libraries. For 10 cycles apiece, the opening two PCR rounds ran with TRBV1-TRBV30 forward primers and a C-beta reverse primer. TCRdb processed the multiplex PCR reads anew with MiXCR; each CDR3 protein has one entry. The data hold about 92,000 distinct CDR3 sequences, with approximately 72% observed a single time.

This chain joins TRBV28 and TRBJ2-1; D call uncertain. This TCR was recovered from a man aged 40-50 years with primary liver carcinoma and hepatitis B virus infection. Sample: tumor-adjacent normal liver tissue. The CDR3 is CGSSASHEQFF. The CDR3 nucleotides are TGTGGCAGCAGTGCCAGTCATGAGCAGTTCTTC.